These 22 T cell receptor beta chains were all obtained from the same sample, sequenced in a study of blood T cell repertoires in COVID-19 (TCRdb year 2020). Library generation was performed with the immunoSEQ multiplex PCR assay. In TCRdb, the immuneACCESS table is reduced to in-frame sequences with V and J assigned. These tables do not hold every clone; where another copy was compared, an unresolved V gene accounts for under half, and the others remain unexplained. The sample profile shows about 370,000 clones; around 89% of them were found once. The biggest ten clones account for around 2.8% of the sample. Specimen: peripheral blood. Receptor source: a woman under 40 with COVID-19, enrolled during active disease.

The chain is built from TRBV2 and TRBJ2-7; TRBD2 aligns across 10 bases. Germline values: CDR1 SNHLY, CDR2 FYNNEI. J was trimmed by 0 bases and V by 6 bases; bases with no gene match: 11. This CDR3 region has 17 residues. CDR3 sequence reads: CASRGWGSGGSSYEQYV. CDR3 coding DNA: TGTGCCAGCAGAGGGTGGGGTAGCGGGGGGAGCTCCTACGAGCAGTACGTC.

This clone was seen just once. The chain employs TRBV2 and TRBJ2-3, with a tentative D call TRBD2 (5 bases). CDR3 length: 14 amino acids. Germline loops: CDR1 SNHLY, CDR2 FYNNEI. Trimming took 6 bases from V and 2 from J, leaving 12 bases between them. DNA of the CDR3: TGTGCCAGCAGCGGGGATCGGGACACAGATACGCAGTATTTT. This sequence encodes CASSGDRDTDTQYF.

This clone has only a few counts. The chain uses TRBV28 and TRBJ2-1, with 10 bases identical to TRBD2. Trimming cost V 5 bases and J 0 bases; bases outside gene matches: 4. The CDR3 sequence is 16 residues long. Looked up from germline, CDR1 is MDHEN and CDR2 is SYDVKM. The CDR3, as DNA: TGTGCCAGCAGTCTAGCGGGGGCGAACTCCTACAATGAGCAGTTCTTC. This translates into CASSLAGANSYNEQFF.

The V gene is TRBV9, the J gene TRBJ2-1, with D possibly matching TRBD1 (5 bases). CDR1 SGDLS and CDR2 YYNGEE come from the germline V gene. V was trimmed by 4 bases and J by 5 bases, leaving 19 bases between them. CDR3 length: 16 residues. CDR3 nucleotide sequence: TGTGCCAGCAGCCCTTACCAGGGCGGAAACCACAATGAGCAGTTCTTC. As protein: CASSPYQGGNHNEQFF.

V gene TRBV29-1 combines with J gene TRBJ1-1, with TRBD1 matching 10 bases. Trimming took 5 bases from V and 5 from J; bases not matched to a gene: 5. CDR1 SQVTM and CDR2 ANQGSEA come from the germline V gene. CDR3 size: 13 residues. CDR3 coding DNA: TGCAGCGTTTTGACAGGGGGCCGAACTGAAGCTTTCTTT. It codes for CSVLTGGRTEAFF.

CDR3 nucleotides: TGCGCCAGCAGCTACGCGGGGTACGAGCAGTACTTC. Protein product: CASSYAGYEQYF. The J gene is TRBJ2-7, the V gene TRBV5-1; tentative D call: TRBD2 (6 bases). This CDR3 contains 12 residues. The germline V gene encodes CDR1 SGHRS and CDR2 YFSETQ. V shed 3 bases and J shed 4 bases, with 8 bases lying between them.

The chain couples TRBV14 to TRBJ1-1, with 7 bases aligning to TRBD1. V shed 4 bases and J 3 bases; nucleotides not matched to a gene: 11. The germline V gene encodes CDR1 SGHDN and CDR2 FVKESK. This CDR3 region has 16 residues. The CDR3 loop is CASSPRQGMRDTEAFF. The CDR3, as DNA: TGTGCCAGCAGCCCCCGACAGGGCATGAGGGACACTGAAGCTTTCTTT.

This clone was seen a handful of times. V and J are TRBV5-6 and TRBJ2-3, with D perhaps TRBD2 (5 bases). The germline CDR1 and CDR2 sequences are SGHDT and YYEEEE. The germline V and J ends were trimmed by 4 bases and 0 bases, with 15 bases remaining between them. The CDR3 has 16 amino acids. The CDR3 DNA follows: TGTGCCAGCAGCCAAGTGGGGAGAACTAGCACAGATACGCAGTATTTT. It is translated as CASSQVGRTSTDTQYF.

V usage is TRBV29-1 and J usage is TRBJ2-5, with D perhaps matching TRBD1 (5 bases). The CDR3 is 13 amino acids. Germline values: CDR1 SQVTM, CDR2 ANQGSEA. V gave up 4 bases and J gave up 1 base, with 10 bases separating them. The CDR3 here is CSVGQGFQETQYF. In DNA, the CDR3 is TGCAGCGTTGGTCAGGGTTTCCAAGAGACCCAGTACTTC.

The chain combines TRBV7-9 with TRBJ1-1; the D gene is possibly TRBD1 (5 bases). Germline V gene data show CDR1 as SEHNR and CDR2 as FQNEAQ (reference sequence). This CDR3 spans 14 amino acids. V shed 5 bases and J shed 1 base, with 11 bases lying between them. The CDR3 sequence is CASSPPGGNTEAFF. For the CDR3, the DNA is TGTGCCAGCAGCCCGCCGGGGGGGAACACTGAAGCTTTCTTT.

The table lists this clone with a few counts. The rearrangement joins TRBV4-2 to TRBJ2-1; TRBD2 agrees at 8 bases. The V segment lost 0 bases and the J segment 14 bases; nucleotides outside the gene matches: 9. Germline V CDR1 and CDR2: LGHNA, YNFKEQ. This CDR3 is 14 amino acids long. CDR3 DNA: TGTGCCAGCAGCCAAGAATGGAGCGGGGGATCGGAGTTCTTC. Encoded protein: CASSQEWSGGSEFF.

The J gene is TRBJ1-2, the V gene TRBV7-2, with D possibly TRBD1 on 5 matching bases. The V end lost 5 bases, the J end lost 0 bases, and 10 bases lay between the germline ends. CDR1 and CDR2 (germline): SGHTA, FQGNSA. The CDR3 has 14 residues. The CDR3 region is CASSPQEANYGYTF. CDR3 sequence (DNA): TGTGCCAGCAGCCCACAGGAAGCTAACTATGGCTACACCTTC.

This chain joins TRBV15 and TRBJ1-2; 8 nucleotides match TRBD1. The CDR3 extends over 15 amino acids. Germline assignment: CDR1 LNHNV and CDR2 YYDKDF (reference sequence). The trim removed 2 bases at V and 8 bases at J, leaving 10 bases unmatched. CDR3 DNA sequence: TGTGCCACCAGCAGAACCTCGGCGACAGGGGAAGGCTACACCTTC. This translates into CATSRTSATGEGYTF.

J is TRBJ2-4 and V is TRBV7-2; 8 nucleotides align to TRBD1. V dropped 2 bases and J dropped 4; count of bases not matched to a gene: 4. Germline V lookup: CDR1 SGHTA, CDR2 FQGNSA. The CDR3 contains 15 residues. CDR3 DNA: TGTGCCAGCAGCTTACCCCGGACAGGGAAAAACATTCAGTACTTC. Residues: CASSLPRTGKNIQYF.

This chain connects TRBV14 to TRBJ2-3, with 9 bases aligning to TRBD2. This CDR3 comprises 16 residues. Germline V lookup: CDR1 SGHDN, CDR2 FVKESK. V gave up 2 bases and J gave up 1 base; unmatched junction bases: 4. The CDR3: CASSQFSGRGTDTQYF. In DNA, the CDR3 is TGTGCCAGCAGCCAATTTAGCGGGAGAGGCACAGATACGCAGTATTTT. The full variable domain, in which reference TRBV14 and TRBJ2-3 provide the parts outside the CDR3, is EAGVTQFPSHSVIEKGQTVTLRCDPISGHDNLYWYRRVMGKEIKFLLHFVKESKQDESGMPNNRFLAERTGGTYSTLKVQPAELEDSGVYFCASSQFSGRGTDTQYFGPGTRLTVL.

The chain joins TRBV7-9 to TRBJ2-1; no definite D call. V was trimmed by 4 bases and J by 8 bases, leaving 15 bases between them. This CDR3 contains 14 residues. The germline V gene encodes CDR1 SEHNR and CDR2 FQNEAQ (reference sequence). CDR3 coding DNA: TGTGCCAGCAGCTCCACTATAGGCGAGGATGAGCAGTTCTTC. The encoded protein is CASSSTIGEDEQFF.

This chain connects TRBV12-3 or TRBV12-4 to TRBJ2-7, with D tentatively TRBD2 (6 bases). The length of the CDR3 is 13 residues. Trimming cost V 5 bases and J 7 bases, with 15 bases left between them. The CDR3, as DNA: TGTGCCAGCAGTCCTGGGACTGTTAGGGAGCAGTACTTC. Its translation: CASSPGTVREQYF.

This clone was counted a few times. This chain connects TRBV27 to TRBJ2-7, with D uncertain. Trimming removed 3 bases at V and 2 bases at J, with 14 bases between. CDR3 size: 15 residues. Germline CDR1 is MNHEY and CDR2 is SMNVEV (reference sequence). The CDR3 spells CASSLNVARPYEQYF. CDR3 bases: TGTGCCAGCAGTTTGAATGTAGCTCGCCCCTACGAGCAGTACTTC.

The chain employs TRBV28 and TRBJ1-5; perhaps TRBD1 as D (6 bases). Germline CDR1 reads MDHEN; CDR2 reads SYDVKM. V lost 8 bases and J 2 bases, leaving 19 bases between the germline ends. The CDR3 consists of 16 residues. CDR3: CASPPVRQEGNQPQHF. CDR3 sequence (DNA): TGTGCCAGCCCCCCCGTTAGACAGGAGGGCAATCAGCCCCAGCATTTT.

The V and J genes are TRBV10-3 and TRBJ2-1; 7 bases are shared with TRBD2. The V gene's germline CDR1 is ENHRY and CDR2 SYGVKD. This CDR3 has 16 amino acids. Trimming removed 1 base from V and 5 bases from J; junction bases left unmatched: 8. CDR3 in amino acids: CAISEWEGGPNNEQFF. As DNA, the CDR3 is TGTGCCATCAGTGAGTGGGAGGGAGGGCCTAACAATGAGCAGTTCTTC.

CDR3 nucleotide sequence: TGTGCCTGGAGTGTAACCGGGGTTGGAAACACCATATATTTT. Its translation: CAWSVTGVGNTIYF. The rearrangement uses TRBV30 and TRBJ1-3, with D uncertain. Per germline, CDR1 GTSNPN and CDR2 SVGIG (reference sequence). Between the trimmed V and J ends, which lost 0 bases and 3 bases, there was a span of 9 bases. This CDR3 comprises 14 residues.

V gene TRBV4-3 combines with J gene TRBJ2-1; TRBD2 matches at 7 bases. CDR1 is LGHNA and CDR2 is YSLEER in the germline V gene. The J segment lost 4 bases and the V segment lost 0 bases, leaving 9 bases of the junction unmatched. The CDR3 has 17 amino acids. CDR3 in amino acids: CASSQDSGAGAYNEQFF. The CDR3 nucleotides read TGCGCCAGCAGCCAAGATAGCGGCGCGGGAGCTTACAATGAGCAGTTCTTC.